The next 9 T cell receptor beta chains were all read from a single sample in a study of blood T cell repertoires in COVID-19. Sequencing was performed with immunoSEQ multiplex PCR; in TCRdb, only in-frame clones are kept and a portion is missing. Of 300,000 to 450,000 clones detected, approximately 87% appear once; the ten largest clones hold around 1.9%. Specimen: PBMCs or T cells enriched from blood (not recorded which). The receptor source for this set is a man aged 40-49 years in a cohort exposed to, infected with or recovered from COVID-19 (not recorded which).

CDR3 region: CATSREAGTEQYF. Written as DNA, the CDR3 is TGTGCCACCAGCAGAGAAGCGGGAACCGAGCAGTACTTC. The gene calls are TRBV15 and TRBJ2-7; TRBD2 matches at 7 bases. The ends lost 0 bases at V and 6 bases at J; junction bases unmatched: 2. The CDR3 has 13 amino acids. Germline V lookup: CDR1 LNHNV, CDR2 YYDKDF (reference sequence).

V is TRBV30 and J is TRBJ2-5, with 8 positions matching TRBD2. V gave up 8 bases and J gave up 5 bases; unmatched junction bases: 10. The CDR3 consists of 13 residues. Germline-derived CDR1 and CDR2 are GTSNPN and SVGIG (reference sequence). The CDR3 DNA reads TGTGCCACAAGCGGGAGTAGCGCCGAGACCCAGTACTTC. This encodes CATSGSSAETQYF.

The V gene is TRBV9, the J gene TRBJ2-1; 13 nucleotides line up with TRBD2. Germline lookup yields CDR1 SGDLS and CDR2 YYNGEE. With 3 bases clipped from V and 10 bases from J, the junction kept 10 bases outside the gene matches. CDR3 length equals 16 residues. The CDR3 bases are TGTGCCAGCAGCGCTCAACGGACTAGCGGGAGTCGCGAGCAGTTCTTC. The encoded protein is CASSAQRTSGSREQFF. Supplemented by reference TRBV9 and TRBJ2-1, the full variable domain reads DSGVTQTPKHLITATGQRVTLRCSPRSGDLSVYWYQQSLDQGLQFLIQYYNGEERAKGNILERFSAQQFPDLHSELNLSSLELGDSALYFCASSAQRTSGSREQFFGPGTRLTVL.

The chain's CDR3 is CASSRDSQQETQYF. Here the CDR3 DNA reads TGTGCCAGCAGTCGGGACAGCCAGCAAGAGACCCAGTACTTC. The gene calls are TRBV5-5 and TRBJ2-5; TRBD1 matches 7 bases. V shed 5 bases, J shed 2 bases, and the junction held 6 bases outside the gene matches. CDR1 and CDR2 (germline): SGHKS, YYEKEE (reference sequence). The CDR3 runs 14 residues.

The chain combines TRBV20-1 with TRBJ2-1; TRBD2 aligns across 9 bases. The CDR3 covers 14 residues. Trimming cost V 3 bases and J 7 bases; bases outside gene matches: 7. Germline CDR1 and CDR2: DFQATT and SNEGSKA (reference sequence). The CDR3 region is CSASGGRARNEQFF. CDR3 bases: TGCAGTGCTAGTGGCGGGAGGGCGAGGAATGAGCAGTTCTTC.

The CDR3 here is CASSQDDRVGYEQYF. CDR3 in DNA: TGTGCCAGCAGCCAAGATGACAGGGTGGGGTACGAGCAGTACTTC. The genes are TRBV3-1 (or the pseudogene TRBV3-2) and TRBJ2-7; 7 nucleotides agree with TRBD1. J was trimmed by 4 bases and V by 0 bases; bases with no gene match: 6. The CDR3 has 15 residues. The germline gives CDR1 LGHDT, CDR2 YNNKEL (reference sequence).

V usage is TRBV9 and J usage is TRBJ2-5; 10 bases match TRBD2. The V and J ends lost 2 bases and 5 bases, in that order; junction bases with no gene match: 9. There are 16 residues in the CDR3. Germline assignment: CDR1 SGDLS and CDR2 YYNGEE. The CDR3 spells CASSVSGRARGETQYF. The CDR3 region has the DNA TGTGCCAGCAGCGTCAGCGGGAGGGCTCGGGGGGAGACCCAGTACTTC.

The chain joins TRBV25-1 to TRBJ1-1; a possible D gene is TRBD1 (5 bases). V lost 6 bases and J lost 10, with 18 bases in between. Germline loops: CDR1 MGHDK, CDR2 SYGVNS. This CDR3 spans 13 amino acids. The CDR3 spells CASRGRNSLGAFF. In DNA form, the CDR3 reads TGTGCCAGCAGGGGGCGGAATAGTCTTGGAGCTTTCTTT.

The gene calls are TRBV19 and TRBJ1-1; D unresolved. The CDR3 totals 13 residues. V shed 3 bases and J shed 1 base, with 6 bases lying between them. Germline assignment: CDR1 LNHDA and CDR2 SQIVND (reference sequence). The CDR3 loop is CASSIRENTEAFF. CDR3 sequence (DNA): TGTGCCAGTAGTATCCGGGAGAACACTGAAGCTTTCTTT. Variable domain in full (rest from reference TRBV19 and TRBJ1-1): DGGITQSPKYLFRKEGQNVTLSCEQNLNHDAMYWYRQDPGQGLRLIYYSQIVNDFQKGDIAEGYSVSREKKESFPLTVTSAQKNPTAFYLCASSIRENTEAFFGQGTRLTVV.